This is a list of T cell receptor beta chains from one sample in a study of T cell repertoires in cytomegalovirus infection. These TCRs are of unknown antigen specificity. TCRdb redid the calling of the reads with MiXCR, one entry per CDR3 protein. The data contain roughly 990,000 distinct CDR3 sequences, 31% of them singletons. The starting material was cultured CD8+ T cells from PBMCs, obtained from culture after CMV antigen stimulation. The receptors shown here come from a human donor in good health (CMV status not recorded). Some clones in this sample may be carry-over from other donors' samples. Both conserved end residues are part of each CDR3.

TRBV27,CASRTDQANTGELFF
TRBV19,CTTMDRGLNQPQHF
TRBV27,CASSTSGIPGDTQYF
TRBV7-6,CASSLTQNEQFF
TRBV27,CASSWRTEETQYF
TRBV7-9,CASSTTGFGETQYF
TRBV20-1,CSARATGLSYEQYF
TRBV9,CASSYSGGAIEQFF
TRBV20-1,CSARDTQGAYNEQFF
TRBV9,CASSAGQAGYTEAFF
TRBV24-1,CATSDSGPIGETQYF
TRBV7-6,CASTPKPGPKTRETQYF
TRBV28,CASSLTSGGFSYNEQFF
TRBV7-2,CASSLNGVATNEKLFF
TRBV27,CASSLQGILTEKLFF
TRBV7-8,CASSFPTLPLGPNTGELFF
TRBV7-2,CASSDRSSGGPHF
TRBV12-5,CASGFSLQGYDNQPQHF
TRBV14,CASSQDPSGVQETQYF
TRBV4-3,CASSQEMRYYGYTF
TRBV27,CASSYRGPNTEAFF
TRBV7-9,CASSLRGQPETQYF
TRBV6-2/TRBV6-3,CASSPLQIAGYAGELFF
TRBV7-6,CASSNYRGLGTEAFF
TRBV2,CASSELRARKQETQYF
TRBV14,CASSPGGADNNEQFF
TRBV7-6,CASSLVPTTENTEAFF
TRBV20-1,CSARAYRVNYGYTF
TRBV6-5,CASSIQDSYNEQFF
TRBV12-3/TRBV12-4,CASRGQGGYEQYF
TRBV24-1,CATSDLTFWGAFF
TRBV27,CASSIGSRIEAFF
TRBV6-5,CASSHREPNSNQPQHF
TRBV11-2,CASSKIPKVGDSPLHF
TRBV7-9,CASSWDSETMFF
TRBV11-1,CASSLAIGRVYEQYF
TRBV27,CASLINSHSNQPQHF
TRBV5-6,CVSSPPGAGGNSPLHF
TRBV7-9,CASSSPGSGGADETQYF
TRBV15,CATSWTDLDTGELFF
TRBV6-5,CASSTPGVRSPLHF
TRBV7-6,CASRQLQGRGMNTEAFF
TRBV4-1,CASSQAIRGRGASGANVLTF
TRBV20-1,CSARKPGGDRGSSYEQYF
TRBV7-7,CASSLEMRGSETQYF
TRBV5-1,CASSLPRDGSYEQYF
TRBV11-3,CASSLGWDTHADTQYF
TRBV4-1,CASSHRQGLAYGYTF
TRBV12-3/TRBV12-4,CASSPWDRLNYGYTF
TRBV7-9,CASSLGQGTYYEQYF
TRBV7-9,CASSAGFGTQYF
TRBV27,CASTQGGGNSPLHF
TRBV12-5,CASRPEGYDTQYF
TRBV10-3,CAIKKPRGGANVLTF
TRBV7-6,CASSFLTGVISSETQYF
TRBV14,CASSQGWGLWDSPLHF
TRBV27,CASSLSSLGEQFF
TRBV6-5,CASSPGGSGRGYTF
TRBV6-2/TRBV6-3,CASSYMGRSNEQFF
TRBV6-2/TRBV6-3,CASTAQGGDTQYF